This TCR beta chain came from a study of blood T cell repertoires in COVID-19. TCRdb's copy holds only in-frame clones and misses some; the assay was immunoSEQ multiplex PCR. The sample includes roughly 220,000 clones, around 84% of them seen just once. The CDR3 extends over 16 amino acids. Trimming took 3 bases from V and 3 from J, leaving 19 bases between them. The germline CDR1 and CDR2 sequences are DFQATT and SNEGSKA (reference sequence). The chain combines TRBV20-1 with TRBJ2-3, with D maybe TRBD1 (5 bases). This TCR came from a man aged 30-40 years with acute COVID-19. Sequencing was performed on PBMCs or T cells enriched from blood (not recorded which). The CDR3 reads CSASGIRQGRTDTQYF. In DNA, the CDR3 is TGCAGTGCTAGTGGAATCCGGCAGGGAAGGACAGATACGCAGTATTTT.